These T cell receptor beta chains were read from a single sample in a study of CD8 T cells in ankylosing spondylitis. TCRdb used MiXCR to reprocess the 5' RACE reads, holding one entry per CDR3 protein. The top ten hold over 12% of the sample, which has over 130,000 distinct CDR3 sequences, approximately 44% seen once. Material: synovial fluid, either unsorted or a sorted T cell fraction (not recorded which). The receptors originated from a male donor with ankylosing spondylitis. The CDR3 runs from the conserved cysteine through the conserved F or W.

v_gene: TRBV19; j_gene: TRBJ2-1; CDR3aa: CASSIINFIVKNEQFF
v_gene: TRBV12-3/TRBV12-4; j_gene: TRBJ1-3; CDR3aa: CASRRTLIPGNTIYF
v_gene: TRBV20-1; j_gene: TRBJ1-2; CDR3aa: CSARTSLNYGYTF
v_gene: TRBV24-1; j_gene: TRBJ2-1; CDR3aa: CATSDSGTRPLSANEQFF
v_gene: TRBV7-2; j_gene: TRBJ1-1; CDR3aa: CASSLRGQGFYTEAFF
v_gene: TRBV12-3/TRBV12-4; j_gene: TRBJ2-7; CDR3aa: CASSLGTGGYEQYF
v_gene: TRBV18; j_gene: TRBJ2-2; CDR3aa: CASSPMSGAYTGELFF
v_gene: TRBV7-6; j_gene: TRBJ2-3; CDR3aa: CASSYLWGSDTQYF
v_gene: TRBV3-1; j_gene: TRBJ2-1; CDR3aa: CASSQDAQGAGDEQFF
v_gene: TRBV6-5; j_gene: TRBJ2-5; CDR3aa: CASSYSNLGGETQYF
v_gene: TRBV7-9; j_gene: TRBJ1-1; CDR3aa: CASSLTSGNTEAFF
v_gene: TRBV29-1; j_gene: TRBJ2-3; CDR3aa: CSVDYSGTDTQYF
v_gene: TRBV4-1; j_gene: TRBJ2-7; CDR3aa: CASSYIDSKAYEQYF
v_gene: TRBV27; j_gene: TRBJ2-5; CDR3aa: CASSSITPGGFVETQYF
v_gene: TRBV5-1; j_gene: TRBJ2-1; CDR3aa: CASSLVGGTANEQFF
v_gene: TRBV12-3/TRBV12-4; j_gene: TRBJ1-4; CDR3aa: CASSFDGGKLFF
v_gene: TRBV3-1; j_gene: TRBJ2-3; CDR3aa: CASSQGDFSPSDTQYF
v_gene: TRBV4-1; j_gene: TRBJ2-7; CDR3aa: CASSQVGSGSYEQYF
v_gene: TRBV6-1; j_gene: TRBJ2-2; CDR3aa: CASSELGRVHTGELFF
v_gene: TRBV6-1; j_gene: TRBJ1-5; CDR3aa: CASSELEQGSQPQHF
v_gene: TRBV10-3; j_gene: TRBJ2-3; CDR3aa: CAISVDREDTDTQYF
v_gene: TRBV12-3/TRBV12-4; j_gene: TRBJ1-2; CDR3aa: CASSRNGGNGYTF
v_gene: TRBV27; j_gene: TRBJ2-6; CDR3aa: CASSHIESLLAGGPQGANVLTF
v_gene: TRBV27; j_gene: TRBJ2-1; CDR3aa: CASSPHGYTYNEQFF
v_gene: TRBV28; j_gene: TRBJ2-1; CDR3aa: CASSFRGAGGNEQFF
v_gene: TRBV4-1; j_gene: TRBJ2-2; CDR3aa: CASSQDRGTGELFF
v_gene: TRBV19; j_gene: TRBJ1-2; CDR3aa: CATSGVTGGGYTF
v_gene: TRBV4-1; j_gene: TRBJ2-7; CDR3aa: CASSQGLYYEQYF
v_gene: TRBV3-1; j_gene: TRBJ2-3; CDR3aa: CASSQVPGPDTQYF
v_gene: TRBV5-1; j_gene: TRBJ1-5; CDR3aa: CASSLDSYQPQHF
v_gene: TRBV4-1; j_gene: TRBJ1-4; CDR3aa: CASSQDGRGGGEEKLFF
v_gene: TRBV5-1; j_gene: TRBJ2-2; CDR3aa: CASKDTGELFF
v_gene: TRBV27; j_gene: TRBJ2-7; CDR3aa: CASSLLSVPRSYEQYF